These 4 T cell receptor beta chains originate from one sample sequenced in a study of CD8 T cells in Susac syndrome (dated by TCRdb to the late 2010s). The receptor library was made with the immunoSEQ multiplex PCR assay. RNA was extracted with the RNeasy kit and roughly 0.5 to 1 ug was reverse transcribed using random hexamers. In-frame beta chains were kept once TCRdb had trimmed the public reads at Q25 with fastp and called clones with MiXCR. Each record represents a unique CDR3 protein, reported with the most common genes and DNA among its rows. In this sample the table shows 300,000 to 350,000 distinct CDR3 sequences, about 90% of which occur a single time. Over 0.05% of the sample is taken by the ten largest. Material: CD4+ T cells from PBMCs. These receptors were collected from a human donor with multiple sclerosis.

The chain combines TRBV19 with TRBJ2-5; possibly TRBD2 for D (5 bases). The CDR3 spans 14 residues. The germline CDR1 and CDR2 sequences are LNHDA and SQIVND (reference sequence). Trimming took 6 bases from V and 7 from J, leaving 18 bases between them. CDR3 nucleotide sequence: TGTGCCAGTAGGGGAGTTGGAGACCTCAGGACCCAGTACTTC. Protein sequence: CASRGVGDLRTQYF.

The chain links TRBV7-6 to TRBJ2-7; the D gene is possibly TRBD2 (5 bases). This CDR3 comprises 11 residues. Looked up from germline, CDR1 is SGHVS and CDR2 is FNYEAQ. V was pared by 8 bases and J by 5 bases, with 10 bases between. In nucleotides, the CDR3 is TGTGCCAGCGGCCGGAGGCACGAGCAGTACTTC. It is translated as CASGRRHEQYF. The full variable domain, rest sourced from reference TRBV7-6 and TRBJ2-7, is GAGVSQSPRYKVTKRGQDVALRCDPISGHVSLYWYRQALGQGPEFLTYFNYEAQQDKSGLPNDRFSAERPEGSISTLTIQRTEQRDSAMYRCASGRRHEQYFGPGTRLTVT.

The chain combines TRBV6-2 or TRBV6-3 with TRBJ2-7, with TRBD1 identical over 9 bases. There are 15 residues in the CDR3. The germline gives CDR1 MNHEY, CDR2 SVGEGT. The V segment lost 2 bases and the J segment 2 bases; nucleotides outside the gene matches: 4. The CDR3 sequence: CASSYLGQGTYEQYF. CDR3 DNA: TGTGCCAGCAGTTACCTGGGACAGGGTACCTACGAGCAGTACTTC.

The V and J genes are TRBV12-3 or TRBV12-4 and TRBJ1-5; D possibly corresponds to TRBD1 (5 bases). The CDR3 is made up of 17 amino acids. The V end was cut by 6 bases, the J end by 4 bases, with 22 bases between. The CDR3 region has the DNA TGTGCCAGCAGCCTCAACCCGACGGGGGGGGTTAATCAGCCCCAGCATTTT. It yields the protein CASSLNPTGGVNQPQHF.